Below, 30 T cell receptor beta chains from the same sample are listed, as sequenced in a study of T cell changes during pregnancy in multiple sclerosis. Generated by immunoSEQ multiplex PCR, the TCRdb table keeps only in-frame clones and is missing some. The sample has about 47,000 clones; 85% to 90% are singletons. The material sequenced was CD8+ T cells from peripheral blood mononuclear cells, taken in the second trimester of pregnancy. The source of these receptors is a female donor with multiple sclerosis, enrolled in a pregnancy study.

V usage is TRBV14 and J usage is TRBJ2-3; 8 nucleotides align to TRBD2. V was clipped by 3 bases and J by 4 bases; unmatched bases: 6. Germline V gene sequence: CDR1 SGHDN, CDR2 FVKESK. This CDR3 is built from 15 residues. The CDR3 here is CASSHVTSVPDTQYF. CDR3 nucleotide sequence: TGTGCCAGCAGCCACGTGACTAGCGTACCAGATACGCAGTATTTT.

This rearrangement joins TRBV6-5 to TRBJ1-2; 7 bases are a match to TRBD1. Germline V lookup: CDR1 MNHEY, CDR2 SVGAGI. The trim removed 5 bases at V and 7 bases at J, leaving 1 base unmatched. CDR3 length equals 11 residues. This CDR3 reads CASSGDSGYTF. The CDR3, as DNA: TGTGCCAGCAGTGGGGACAGTGGCTACACCTTC.

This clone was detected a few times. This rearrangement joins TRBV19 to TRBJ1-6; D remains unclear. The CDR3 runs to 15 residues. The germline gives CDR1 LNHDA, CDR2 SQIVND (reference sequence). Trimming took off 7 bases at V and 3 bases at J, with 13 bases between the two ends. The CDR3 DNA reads TGTGCCAGTAACAATGCTGTTGACTATAATTCACCCCTCCACTTT. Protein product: CASNNAVDYNSPLHF.

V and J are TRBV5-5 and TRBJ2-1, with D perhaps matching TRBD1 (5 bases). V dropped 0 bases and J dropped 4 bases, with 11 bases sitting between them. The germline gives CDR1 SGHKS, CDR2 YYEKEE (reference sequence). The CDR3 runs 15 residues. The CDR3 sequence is CASSLVAGRYNEQFF. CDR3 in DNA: TGTGCCAGCAGCTTGGTGGCAGGGCGGTACAATGAGCAGTTCTTC.

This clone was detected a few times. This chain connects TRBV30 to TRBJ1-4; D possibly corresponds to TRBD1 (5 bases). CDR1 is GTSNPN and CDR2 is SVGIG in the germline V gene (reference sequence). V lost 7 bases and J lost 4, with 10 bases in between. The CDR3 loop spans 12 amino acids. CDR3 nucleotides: TGTGCCTACGACAGTGATAATGAAAAACTGTTTTTT. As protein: CAYDSDNEKLFF.

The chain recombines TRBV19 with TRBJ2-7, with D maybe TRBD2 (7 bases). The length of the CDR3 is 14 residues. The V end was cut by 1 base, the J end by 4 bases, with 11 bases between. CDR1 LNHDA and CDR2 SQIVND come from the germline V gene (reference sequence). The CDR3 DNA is TGTGCCAGTAGTATAGCGGGGGGCCAATACGAGCAGTACTTC. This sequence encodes CASSIAGGQYEQYF.

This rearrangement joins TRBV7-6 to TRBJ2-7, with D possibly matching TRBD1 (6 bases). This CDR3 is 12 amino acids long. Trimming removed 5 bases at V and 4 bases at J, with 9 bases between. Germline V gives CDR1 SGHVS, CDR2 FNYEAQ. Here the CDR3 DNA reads TGTGCCAGCAGCCCAGGGGAATACGAGCAGTACTTC. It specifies CASSPGEYEQYF. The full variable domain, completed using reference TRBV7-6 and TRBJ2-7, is GAGVSQSPRYKVTKRGQDVALRCDPISGHVSLYWYRQALGQGPEFLTYFNYEAQQDKSGLPNDRFSAERPEGSISTLTIQRTEQRDSAMYRCASSPGEYEQYFGPGTRLTVT.

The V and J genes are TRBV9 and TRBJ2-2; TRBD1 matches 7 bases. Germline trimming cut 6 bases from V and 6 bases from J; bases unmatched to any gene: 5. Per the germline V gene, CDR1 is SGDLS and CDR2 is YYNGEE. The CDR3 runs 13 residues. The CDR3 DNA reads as TGTGCCAGCACCGGTAGGGGGCCCGGGGAGCTGTTTTTT. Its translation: CASTGRGPGELFF.

The CDR3 DNA follows: TGTGCCAGTCCACGTCAGGGACAATTCTTTAAGAACACTGAAGCTTTCTTT. This encodes CASPRQGQFFKNTEAFF. This chain joins TRBV7-9 and TRBJ1-1; possibly TRBD1 for D (6 bases). The CDR3 totals 17 residues. From germline, CDR1 is SEHNR and CDR2 FQNEAQ (reference sequence). The V end was cut by 9 bases, the J end by 1 base, with 24 bases between.

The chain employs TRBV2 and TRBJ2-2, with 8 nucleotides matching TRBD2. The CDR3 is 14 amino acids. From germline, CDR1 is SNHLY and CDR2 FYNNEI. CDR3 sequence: CAVAGLAGTGELFF. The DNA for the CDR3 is TGTGCAGTTGCGGGTCTAGCGGGCACCGGGGAGCTGTTTTTT.

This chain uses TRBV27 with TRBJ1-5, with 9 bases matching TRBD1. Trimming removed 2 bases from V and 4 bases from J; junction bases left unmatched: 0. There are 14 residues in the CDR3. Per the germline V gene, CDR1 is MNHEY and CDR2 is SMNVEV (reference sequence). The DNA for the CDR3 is TGTGCCAGCAGTTTAGGACAGGGGAATCAGCCCCAGCATTTT. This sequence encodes CASSLGQGNQPQHF.

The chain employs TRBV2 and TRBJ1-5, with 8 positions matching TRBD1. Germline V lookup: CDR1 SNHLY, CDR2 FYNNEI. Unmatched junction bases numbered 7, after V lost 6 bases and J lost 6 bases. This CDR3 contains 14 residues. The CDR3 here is CASSGRGQFQPQHF. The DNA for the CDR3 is TGTGCCAGCAGCGGCAGGGGGCAGTTTCAGCCCCAGCATTTT.

The CDR3 DNA is TGTGCCAGCAGCCAACTAGCGGGGAACTCCTACGAGCAGTACTTC. Translated, it gives CASSQLAGNSYEQYF. The rearrangement joins TRBV4-2 to TRBJ2-7; 9 bases are a match to TRBD2. The CDR3 contains 15 residues. After removal of 2 bases from V and 0 bases from J, the junction contained 2 bases not matched to a gene. Per germline, CDR1 LGHNA and CDR2 YNFKEQ.

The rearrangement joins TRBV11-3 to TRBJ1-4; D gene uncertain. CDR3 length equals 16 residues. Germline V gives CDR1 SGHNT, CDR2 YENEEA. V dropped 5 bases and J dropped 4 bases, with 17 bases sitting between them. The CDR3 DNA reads TGTGCCAGCAGCCCCGTGGAGGCGGCAGTTAATGAAAAACTGTTTTTT. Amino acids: CASSPVEAAVNEKLFF.

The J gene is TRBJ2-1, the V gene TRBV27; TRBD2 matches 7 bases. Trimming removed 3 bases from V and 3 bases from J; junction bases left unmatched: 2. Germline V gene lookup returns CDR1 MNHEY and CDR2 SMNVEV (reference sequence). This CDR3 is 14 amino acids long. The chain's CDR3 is CASSLGGNYNEQFF. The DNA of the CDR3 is TGTGCCAGCAGTTTGGGGGGGAACTACAATGAGCAGTTCTTC.

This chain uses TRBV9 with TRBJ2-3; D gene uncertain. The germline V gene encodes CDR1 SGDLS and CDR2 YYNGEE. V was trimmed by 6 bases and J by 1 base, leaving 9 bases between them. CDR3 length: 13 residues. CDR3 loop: CASNLPGTDTQYF. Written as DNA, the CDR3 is TGTGCCAGCAACCTCCCGGGCACAGATACGCAGTATTTT.

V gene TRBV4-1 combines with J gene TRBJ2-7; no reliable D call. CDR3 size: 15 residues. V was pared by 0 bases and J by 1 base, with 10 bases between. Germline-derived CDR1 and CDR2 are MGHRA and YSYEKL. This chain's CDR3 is CASSQDAGRSYEQYF. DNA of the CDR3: TGCGCCAGCAGCCAAGATGCAGGTCGGTCCTACGAGCAGTACTTC.

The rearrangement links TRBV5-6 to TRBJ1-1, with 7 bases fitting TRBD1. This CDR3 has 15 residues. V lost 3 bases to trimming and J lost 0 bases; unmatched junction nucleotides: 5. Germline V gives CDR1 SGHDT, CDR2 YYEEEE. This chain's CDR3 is CASSWTGSMNTEAFF. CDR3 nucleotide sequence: TGTGCCAGCAGCTGGACAGGTTCAATGAACACTGAAGCTTTCTTT.

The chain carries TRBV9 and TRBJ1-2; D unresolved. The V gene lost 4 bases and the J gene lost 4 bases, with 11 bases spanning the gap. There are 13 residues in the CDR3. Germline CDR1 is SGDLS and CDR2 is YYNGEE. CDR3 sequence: CASSRGNTYGYTF. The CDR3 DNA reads TGTGCCAGCAGCCGCGGGAACACCTATGGCTACACCTTC.

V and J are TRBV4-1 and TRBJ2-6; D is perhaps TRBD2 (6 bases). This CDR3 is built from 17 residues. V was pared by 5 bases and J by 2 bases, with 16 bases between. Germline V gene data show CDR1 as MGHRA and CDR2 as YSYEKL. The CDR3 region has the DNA TGCGCCAGCAGCTCCCAGGCGGGGAGCCCTGGGGCCAACGTCCTGACTTTC. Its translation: CASSSQAGSPGANVLTF.

The CDR3 reads CASSYSAGDYNEQFF. CDR3 nucleotide sequence: TGTGCCAGCAGTTACTCGGCAGGGGATTACAATGAGCAGTTCTTC. V is TRBV6-5 and J is TRBJ2-1, with D possibly matching TRBD1 (6 bases). Trimming stripped 0 bases from V and 4 bases from J, with 10 bases between. The CDR3 has 15 residues. Per germline, CDR1 MNHEY and CDR2 SVGAGI.

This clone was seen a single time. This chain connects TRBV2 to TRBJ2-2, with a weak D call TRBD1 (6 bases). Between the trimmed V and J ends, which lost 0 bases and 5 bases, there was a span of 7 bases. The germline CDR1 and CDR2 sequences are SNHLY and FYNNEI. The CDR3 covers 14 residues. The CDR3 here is CASSEAGQTGELFF. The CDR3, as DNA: TGTGCCAGCAGTGAAGCAGGACAGACCGGGGAGCTGTTTTTT.

CDR3 coding DNA: TGTGCCAGCAGCTCGCCGGGACACGGAGAGACCCAGTACTTC. It codes for CASSSPGHGETQYF. The V and J genes are TRBV7-9 and TRBJ2-5, with D perhaps TRBD1 (6 bases). This CDR3 has 14 amino acids. The germline CDR1 and CDR2 sequences are SEHNR and FQNEAQ (reference sequence). Trimming stripped 4 bases from V and 4 bases from J, with 13 bases between.

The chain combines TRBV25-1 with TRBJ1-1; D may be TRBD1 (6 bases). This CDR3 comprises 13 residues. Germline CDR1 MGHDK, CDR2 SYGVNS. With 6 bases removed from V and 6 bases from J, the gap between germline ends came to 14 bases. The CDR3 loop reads CASSLGGGSEAFF. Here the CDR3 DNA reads TGTGCCAGCAGCCTCGGGGGGGGCTCTGAAGCTTTCTTT. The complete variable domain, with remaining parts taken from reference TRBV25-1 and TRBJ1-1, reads EADIYQTPRYLVIGTGKKITLECSQTMGHDKMYWYQQDPGMELHLIHYSYGVNSTEKGDLSSESTVSRIRTEHFPLTLESARPSHTSQYLCASSLGGGSEAFFGQGTRLTVV.

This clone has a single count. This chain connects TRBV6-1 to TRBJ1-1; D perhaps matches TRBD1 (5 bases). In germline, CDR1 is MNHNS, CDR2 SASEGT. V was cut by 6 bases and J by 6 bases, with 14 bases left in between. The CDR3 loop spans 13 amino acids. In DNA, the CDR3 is TGTGCCAGCAGGAGGAGGGGCGATTCTGAAGCTTTCTTT. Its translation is CASRRRGDSEAFF.

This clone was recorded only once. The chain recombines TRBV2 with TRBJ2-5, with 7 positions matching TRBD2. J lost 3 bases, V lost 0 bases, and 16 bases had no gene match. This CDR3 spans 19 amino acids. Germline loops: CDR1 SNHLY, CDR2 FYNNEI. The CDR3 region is CASSEALRDSLGTKETQYF. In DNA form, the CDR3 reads TGTGCCAGCAGTGAAGCGCTTAGGGATTCCCTGGGGACTAAAGAGACCCAGTACTTC.

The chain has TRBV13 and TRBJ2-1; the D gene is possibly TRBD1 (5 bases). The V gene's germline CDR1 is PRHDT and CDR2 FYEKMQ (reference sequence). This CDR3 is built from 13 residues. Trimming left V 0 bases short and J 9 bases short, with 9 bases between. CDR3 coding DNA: TGTGCCAGCAGCTTAGGCAGGGAAGGTGAGCAGTTCTTC. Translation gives CASSLGREGEQFF.

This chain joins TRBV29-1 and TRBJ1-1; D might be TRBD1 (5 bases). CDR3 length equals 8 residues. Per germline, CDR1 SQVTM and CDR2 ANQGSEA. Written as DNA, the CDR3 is TGCAGTCAGGGATCGGCTTTCTTT. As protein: CSQGSAFF.

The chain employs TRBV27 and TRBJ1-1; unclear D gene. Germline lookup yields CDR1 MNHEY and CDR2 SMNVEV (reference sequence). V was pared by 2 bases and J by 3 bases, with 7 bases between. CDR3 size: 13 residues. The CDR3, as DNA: TGTGCCAGCAGTTTACGGGTGGACACTGAAGCTTTCTTT. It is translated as CASSLRVDTEAFF.

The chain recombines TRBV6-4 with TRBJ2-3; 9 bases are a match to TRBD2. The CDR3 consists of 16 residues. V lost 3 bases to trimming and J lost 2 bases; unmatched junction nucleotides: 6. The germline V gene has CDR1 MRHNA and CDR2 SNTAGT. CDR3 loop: CASSDGGGAFTDTQYF. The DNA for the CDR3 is TGTGCCAGCAGTGATGGCGGGGGGGCCTTCACAGATACGCAGTATTTT.